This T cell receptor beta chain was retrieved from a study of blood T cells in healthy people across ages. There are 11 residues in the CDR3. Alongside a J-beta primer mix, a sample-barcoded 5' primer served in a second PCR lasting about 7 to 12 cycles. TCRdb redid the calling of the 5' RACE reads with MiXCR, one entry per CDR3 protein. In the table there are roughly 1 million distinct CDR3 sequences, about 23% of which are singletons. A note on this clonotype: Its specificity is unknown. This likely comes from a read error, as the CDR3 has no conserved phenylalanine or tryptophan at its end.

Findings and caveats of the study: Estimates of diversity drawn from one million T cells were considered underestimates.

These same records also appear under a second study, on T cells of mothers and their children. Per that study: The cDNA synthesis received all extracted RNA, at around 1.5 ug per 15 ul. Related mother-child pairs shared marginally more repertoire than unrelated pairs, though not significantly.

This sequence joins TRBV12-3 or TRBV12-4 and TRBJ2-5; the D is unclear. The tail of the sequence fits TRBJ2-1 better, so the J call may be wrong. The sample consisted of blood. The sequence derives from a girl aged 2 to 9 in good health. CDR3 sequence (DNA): TGTGCCAGCAGTTTAGGGGGTGAGCAGTTCCTC. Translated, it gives CASSLGGEQFL.